These T cell receptor beta chains were read from a single sample in a study of T-cell reconstitution after alpha-beta-depleted transplantation in children. TCRdb passed the PCR reads through MiXCR, listing each CDR3 protein once. The repertoire holds 200,000 or so distinct CDR3 sequences, with 7.5% to 9.5% as singletons. This sample comprised PBMCs, mostly from graft donor cells, obtained 360 days after TCRalphabeta/CD19-depleted stem cell transplant. The receptors originated from a male patient between 2 and 10 years old who had a stem cell transplant for acute myeloid leukemia, so the T cells may come from the graft donor. Each CDR3 is given with its conserved first and last residue. D genes are given only for firm matches. Clone size is not always given. Where it is, it says once, few, many or a class for expanded clones.

TRBJ2-3 | TRBD1 | many | TRBV6-7 | TGTGCCAGCAGTTATGGGACAGGGCCCCCAGATACGCAGTATTTT | CASSYGTGPPDTQYF
TRBJ2-3 | TRBD2 | NA | TRBV5-1 | TGCGCCAGCAGCTTGGAACTAGCGGGAGGCCACCTTACAGATACGCAGTATTTT | CASSLELAGGHLTDTQYF
TRBJ2-3 | NA | many | TRBV12-3/TRBV12-4 | TGTGCCAGCAGTCCCTGGACAGGCGGGGGAAGGACAGATACGCAGTATTTT | CASSPWTGGGRTDTQYF
TRBJ1-4 | NA | NA | TRBV12-3/TRBV12-4 | TGTGCCAGCAGTTGGGGAGCAACTAATGAAAAACTGTTTTTT | CASSWGATNEKLFF
TRBJ2-6 | NA | NA | TRBV15 | TGTGCCACCAGCAGAGCTAGGAAACTAAGTGACACTGGGGCCAACGTCCTGACTTTC | CATSRARKLSDTGANVLTF
TRBJ2-3 | TRBD2 | NA | TRBV12-3/TRBV12-4 | TGTGCCAGCAGTACCCAGCGGGGGGGGACAGATACGCAGTATTTT | CASSTQRGGTDTQYF
TRBJ2-4 | NA | many | TRBV20-1 | TGCAGTGCTAGAGATCCCCGGGAGAGTTACGGAAACATTCAGTACTTC | CSARDPRESYGNIQYF
TRBJ2-2 | NA | few | TRBV12-3/TRBV12-4 | TGTGCCAGCAGTGGTCAGGGGGGATACACCGGGGAGCTGTTTTTT | CASSGQGGYTGELFF
TRBJ2-2 | TRBD2 | many | TRBV27 | TGTGCCAGCAGTTTCGTACTAGCGGGAGCAAACACCGGGGAGCTGTTTTTT | CASSFVLAGANTGELFF
TRBJ2-5 | TRBD1 | many | TRBV4-3 | TGCGCCAGCAGTAGACAGGGGAGCGAGACCCAGTACTTC | CASSRQGSETQYF
TRBJ2-2 | NA | many | TRBV6-6 | TGTGCCAGCAATCCTAGTCGGGCCGGGGAGCTGTTTTTT | CASNPSRAGELFF
TRBJ2-2 | NA | few | TRBV20-1 | TGCAGTGCTAGGAACACCGGGGAGCTGTTTTTT | CSARNTGELFF
TRBJ2-7 | TRBD2 | few | TRBV2 | TGTGCCAGCACGCGGGAGGGGAACGAGCAGTACTTC | CASTREGNEQYF
TRBJ2-1 | NA | many | TRBV6-1 | TGTGCCAGCACCGGCGGGGAACCCTCCTACAATGAGCAGTTCTTC | CASTGGEPSYNEQFF
TRBJ1-2 | TRBD1 | NA | TRBV20-1 | TGCAGTGCTAGAGGCACCGGGACAGGGATTCGCTACACCTTC | CSARGTGTGIRYTF
TRBJ1-2 | NA | few | TRBV27 | TGTGCCAGCTTGGGGCGGGGTGGTGGCTACACCTTC | CASLGRGGGYTF
TRBJ2-5 | TRBD2 | many | TRBV6-5 | TGTGCCAGCAGTTACGGGGCTAGCGGGGGCCCTCGTTACGAGACCCAGTACTTC | CASSYGASGGPRYETQYF
TRBJ1-1 | TRBD1 | few | TRBV29-1 | TGCAGCGTTGATCGGGACAGCTACACTGAAGCTTTCTTT | CSVDRDSYTEAFF
TRBJ2-7 | TRBD1 | few | TRBV5-1 | TGCGCCAGCAGCATCCCGGGACAGCCCTACGAGCAGTACTTC | CASSIPGQPYEQYF
TRBJ2-5 | TRBD2 | many | TRBV27 | TGTGCCAGCAGTTGGGGGACTAGCGGAGAGACCCAGTACTTC | CASSWGTSGETQYF
TRBJ2-1 | NA | few | TRBV29-1 | TGCAGCGTGGGGACATCCCAAACCTACAATGAGCAGTTCTTC | CSVGTSQTYNEQFF
TRBJ2-7 | TRBD1 | few | TRBV7-9 | TGTGCCAGCAGCTTAGAGGGGACAGGCCGGTTCAACGAGCAGTACTTC | CASSLEGTGRFNEQYF
TRBJ2-2 | NA | few | TRBV5-1 | TGCGCCAGCAGCTTGGAGGGCTCAAGGCGGGGCCGGAACACCGGGGAGCTGTTTTTT | CASSLEGSRRGRNTGELFF
TRBJ2-2 | NA | many | TRBV12-3/TRBV12-4 | TGTGCCAGCAGTTACAGGGAGGGGACCGGGGAGCTGTTTTTT | CASSYREGTGELFF